This TCR beta chain was identified during a study of cytomegalovirus exposure and HLA in healthy donors. Sequencing used immunoSEQ multiplex PCR; TCRdb keeps in-frame clones, though not all of them. This table has roughly 150,000 clones, about 95% appearing once. Looked up from germline, CDR1 is SGHRS and CDR2 is YFSETQ. The length of the CDR3 is 14 residues. V dropped 0 bases and J dropped 0 bases, with 4 bases sitting between them. This TCR came from a young woman in good health and CMV-seronegative. The chain is built from TRBV5-1 and TRBJ2-1, with no clear D. The sequencing input was PBMCs. The CDR3 sequence: CASSLESSYNEQFF. CDR3 DNA sequence: TGCGCCAGCAGCTTGGAGAGCTCCTACAATGAGCAGTTCTTC. Complete variable domain (other parts from reference TRBV5-1 and TRBJ2-1): KAGVTQTPRYLIKTRGQQVTLSCSPISGHRSVSWYQQTPGQGLQFLFEYFSETQRNKGNFPGRFSGRQFSNSRSEMNVSTLELGDSALYLCASSLESSYNEQFFGPGTRLTVL.